Below are 17 T cell receptor beta chains sequenced from a single sample in a study of pediatric ulcerative colitis. One to two pinch biopsies were taken from the rectum during colonoscopy. Sequenced by immunoSEQ multiplex PCR; TCRdb stores in-frame clones only, minus some. Here the sample spans 30,000 to 40,000 clones, about 81% being singletons. Sequencing was performed on gut tissue. Receptors were obtained from a boy younger than 18 with mild ulcerative colitis.

The chain is built from TRBV5-1 and TRBJ2-3; the match to TRBD2 covers 8 bases. CDR3 size: 16 residues. Germline V gene sequence: CDR1 SGHRS, CDR2 YFSETQ. Trimming at V came to 3 bases and at J to 4 bases, leaving 10 bases not matched to a gene. CDR3 sequence (DNA): TGCGCCAGCAGCTACGCGGGGGGCTCGCAGGCAGATACGCAGTATTTT. This sequence encodes CASSYAGGSQADTQYF.

The V and J genes are TRBV5-1 and TRBJ2-7; 8 bases match TRBD2. V shed 4 bases and J 2 bases; nucleotides not matched to a gene: 8. The CDR3 runs 15 residues. Germline CDR1 and CDR2: SGHRS and YFSETQ. The chain's CDR3 is CASSVQGGGTYEQYF. The CDR3 nucleotides read TGCGCCAGCAGCGTACAAGGCGGGGGGACCTACGAGCAGTACTTC.

This rearrangement joins TRBV6-1 to TRBJ1-2; 8 nucleotides align to TRBD1. Per the germline V gene, CDR1 is MNHNS and CDR2 is SASEGT. The CDR3 loop spans 14 amino acids. Unmatched junction bases numbered 6, after V lost 6 bases and J lost 3 bases. The CDR3 protein is CASRVIQGDYGYTF. In nucleotides, the CDR3 is TGTGCCAGCAGAGTGATACAGGGGGACTATGGCTACACCTTC.

This clone was detected only a few times. V and J are TRBV5-1 and TRBJ1-1; D is ambiguous. V lost 4 bases and J 5 bases, leaving 15 bases between the germline ends. Germline V CDR1 and CDR2: SGHRS, YFSETQ. The CDR3 consists of 14 residues. CDR3 amino acids: CASSPRAVRTEAFF. CDR3 bases: TGCGCCAGCAGCCCCCGCGCGGTTAGGACTGAAGCTTTCTTT.

This chain links TRBV2 with TRBJ2-7; TRBD2 aligns across 12 bases. The CDR3 totals 15 residues. The junction had 5 bases not matched to a gene; V was cut back by 4 bases and J by 4 bases. Looked up from germline, CDR1 is SNHLY and CDR2 is FYNNEI. The CDR3 region is CASSASGGAQYEQYF. CDR3 nucleotide sequence: TGTGCCAGCAGTGCTAGCGGGGGGGCCCAGTACGAGCAGTACTTC.

The V and J genes are TRBV7-2 and TRBJ2-7, with 13 bases identical to TRBD2. Germline CDR1 is SGHTA and CDR2 is FQGNSA. V lost 5 bases, J lost 0 bases, and 4 bases stayed unmatched. CDR3 length: 16 residues. CDR3 loop: CASSRGLAGSSYEQYF. The CDR3 DNA reads as TGTGCCAGCAGCAGGGGACTAGCGGGGTCCTCCTACGAGCAGTACTTC.

A few counts support this clone. The V and J genes are TRBV7-9 and TRBJ1-3, with 7 bases that match TRBD1. From germline, CDR1 is SEHNR and CDR2 FQNEAQ (reference sequence). The V and J ends lost 4 bases and 1 base, in that order; junction bases with no gene match: 1. This CDR3 spans 14 amino acids. As DNA, the CDR3 is TGTGCCAGCAGCTCGACAGGGTCTGGAAACACCATATATTTT. Its protein is CASSSTGSGNTIYF. Full variable domain (missing parts from reference TRBV7-9 and TRBJ1-3): DTGVSQNPRHKITKRGQNVTFRCDPISEHNRLYWYRQTLGQGPEFLTYFQNEAQLEKSRLLSDRFSAERPKGSFSTLEIQRTEQGDSAMYLCASSSTGSGNTIYFGEGSWLTVV.

This clone was seen just once. The CDR3 loop reads CASSQGPRDSNSPLHF. The CDR3 DNA sequence: TGCGCCAGCAGCCAAGGCCCCCGGGACAGCAATTCACCCCTCCACTTT. The rearrangement uses TRBV4-1 and TRBJ1-6; TRBD1 matches at 7 bases. The V and J ends lost 1 base and 7 bases, in that order; junction bases with no gene match: 7. Germline V CDR1 and CDR2: MGHRA, YSYEKL. The CDR3 is 16 amino acids.

In the case of this clone: The germline gene is not matched at one end of the junction; a read error may be the cause. The chain combines TRBV7-2 with TRBJ2-1, with D possibly matching TRBD2 (6 bases). Germline loops: CDR1 SGHTA, CDR2 FQGNSA. The CDR3 is 15 residues long. The CDR3 bases are TGTGCCAGCACCTTACGGGACTCCTCCTACAATGAGCAGTTCTTC. Translation gives CASTLRDSSYNEQFF.

The chain is built from TRBV2 and TRBJ2-3, with D hard to call. The germline V and J ends were trimmed by 5 bases and 5 bases, with 5 bases remaining between them. This CDR3 region has 11 residues. The germline V gene encodes CDR1 SNHLY and CDR2 FYNNEI. The DNA for the CDR3 is TGTGCCAGCAGTATGGAAGATACGCAGTATTTT. Encoded protein: CASSMEDTQYF. Filled out from reference TRBV2 and TRBJ2-3, the complete variable domain reads EPEVTQTPSHQVTQMGQEVILRCVPISNHLYFYWYRQILGQKVEFLVSFYNNEISEKSEIFDDQFSVERPDGSNFTLKIRSTKLEDSAMYFCASSMEDTQYFGPGTRLTVL.

The V and J genes are TRBV30 and TRBJ2-5; D uncertain. V was shortened by 0 bases and J by 5 bases, with 7 bases between the two germline ends. CDR3 size: 12 residues. In germline, CDR1 is GTSNPN, CDR2 SVGIG (reference sequence). The CDR3 reads CAWSVARETQYF. CDR3 coding DNA: TGTGCCTGGAGTGTAGCTCGGGAGACCCAGTACTTC.

The rearrangement uses TRBV30 and TRBJ2-3; 7 bases are shared with TRBD1. This CDR3 has 14 amino acids. J gave up 3 bases and V 5 bases, and 8 bases lay outside the gene matches. CDR1 is GTSNPN, CDR2 SVGIG, per germline (reference sequence). CDR3 in amino acids: CAWSQGDGTDTQYF. CDR3 DNA sequence: TGTGCCTGGTCGCAGGGGGACGGGACAGATACGCAGTATTTT. Full variable domain (remainder filled in from reference TRBV30 and TRBJ2-3): SQTIHQWPATLVQPVGSPLSLECTVEGTSNPNLYWYRQAAGRGLQLLFYSVGIGQISSEVPQNLSASRPQDRQFILSSKKLLLSDSGFYLCAWSQGDGTDTQYFGPGTRLTVL.

In this sample, this clone turned up a few times. The chain employs TRBV10-1 and TRBJ1-5, with D hard to call. CDR1 is WNHNN, CDR2 SYGVQD, per germline (reference sequence). There are 15 residues in the CDR3. The V gene lost 9 bases and the J gene lost 4 bases, with 19 bases spanning the gap. This CDR3 reads CASPTRVTGNQPQHF. In DNA form, the CDR3 reads TGCGCCAGTCCGACGAGAGTTACGGGTAATCAGCCCCAGCATTTT.

The V call is TRBV5-6, the J call TRBJ1-2; D ambiguous. V lost 4 bases, J lost 3 bases, and 10 bases lay in between. Looked up from germline, CDR1 is SGHDT and CDR2 is YYEEEE. CDR3 size: 13 residues. CDR3 sequence reads: CASSARVYYGYTF. The CDR3 DNA follows: TGTGCCAGCAGCGCCCGTGTGTACTATGGCTACACCTTC.

This clone appeared once. The CDR3 region is CASSGSSFYGYTF. Here the CDR3 DNA reads TGCGCCAGCAGTGGTAGTTCCTTCTATGGCTACACCTTC. The chain links TRBV5-1 to TRBJ1-2; the D is unclear. Per the germline V gene, CDR1 is SGHRS and CDR2 is YFSETQ. V dropped 5 bases and J dropped 4 bases, with 12 bases sitting between them. This CDR3 has 13 residues.

This clone was detected only once. The gene calls are TRBV2 and TRBJ1-6, with D possibly being TRBD1 (6 bases). CDR3 length: 18 residues. The V gene's germline CDR1 is SNHLY and CDR2 FYNNEI. V was shortened by 4 bases and J by 4 bases, with 20 bases between the two germline ends. CDR3 nucleotide sequence: TGTGCCAGCAGTGCGCCGAAGTCCCTAACAGGGTATAATTCACCCCTCCACTTT. Amino acids: CASSAPKSLTGYNSPLHF.

The chain is built from TRBV5-1 and TRBJ2-2; TRBD1 matches at 7 bases. The CDR3 consists of 15 residues. The V and J ends lost 0 bases and 1 base, in that order; junction bases with no gene match: 0. Per germline, CDR1 SGHRS and CDR2 YFSETQ. For the CDR3, the DNA is TGCGCCAGCAGCTTGGGACAGGGGAACACCGGGGAGCTGTTTTTT. Protein product: CASSLGQGNTGELFF.